This TCR beta chain came from a study of technical replicates of blood from a few donors. J gave up 9 bases and V 7 bases, and 7 bases lay outside the gene matches. The CDR3 has 12 residues. CDR1 and CDR2 from the germline V gene are SQVTM and ANQGSEA. Profiling relied on immunoSEQ multiplex PCR, and the TCRdb table lists in-frame clones only, not all of them. The table lists some 76,000 clones, under 99% of them singletons. The chain couples TRBV29-1 to TRBJ1-2, with TRBD1 matching 11 bases. This TCR came from a human donor in good health. Material: T cells isolated from PBMCs. The CDR3 DNA is TGCAGCGCCATGGGGACAGGGGGAAGCTACACCTTC. Encoded protein: CSAMGTGGSYTF.